These 20 T cell receptor beta chains came from one sample sequenced in a study of human CD8 memory T cell subsets. By UMI-labeled 5' RACE, the TCR beta libraries were made. Following a re-call of the 5' RACE reads, TCRdb has one entry per CDR3 protein and lacks DNA. Its clone listing holds about 11,000 distinct CDR3 sequences. The sample consisted of CD8+ T cells from PBMCs. These TCRs come from a human donor in good health.

This rearrangement joins TRBV28 to TRBJ2-3. The CDR3 consists of 15 residues. Germline loops: CDR1 MDHEN, CDR2 SYDVKM. CDR3 in amino acids: CASSLGQSLTDTQYF.

The chain combines TRBV6-2 or TRBV6-3 with TRBJ2-1; there is no DNA to check the TCRdb D call of TRBD2. CDR3 length: 17 amino acids. The V gene's germline CDR1 is MNHEY and CDR2 SVGEGT. The CDR3 sequence is CASSWDLAGGPLDEQFF.

The chain employs TRBV15 and TRBJ2-1; the D call from TCRdb, TRBD1, cannot be confirmed without DNA. The CDR3 consists of 12 residues. The germline gives CDR1 LNHNV, CDR2 YYDKDF (reference sequence). The CDR3 here is CATSGVGAEQFF.

The chain joins TRBV5-6 to TRBJ2-3; TCRdb proposes TRBD1, but this gene call is untestable without DNA. Per the germline V gene, CDR1 is SGHDT and CDR2 is YYEEEE. This CDR3 region has 17 residues. The CDR3 region is CASSLFSPSRGTDTQYF.

The chain is built from TRBV14 and TRBJ2-2. The CDR3 consists of 13 residues. Germline values: CDR1 SGHDN, CDR2 FVKESK. The CDR3 spells CASSQVNTGELFF. Variable domain in full (rest from reference TRBV14 and TRBJ2-2): EAGVTQFPSHSVIEKGQTVTLRCDPISGHDNLYWYRRVMGKEIKFLLHFVKESKQDESGMPNNRFLAERTGGTYSTLKVQPAELEDSGVYFCASSQVNTGELFFGEGSRLTVL.

V and J are TRBV29-1 and TRBJ2-1; TCRdb gives TRBD1 as the D gene, but with no DNA this cannot be confirmed. CDR3 length equals 13 residues. Looked up from germline, CDR1 is SQVTM and CDR2 is ANQGSEA. The chain's CDR3 is CSGVGHLRYEQFF.

The J gene is TRBJ1-1, the V gene TRBV20-1. Germline assignment: CDR1 DFQATT and CDR2 SNEGSKA (reference sequence). The length of the CDR3 is 11 residues. The CDR3: CSAIRLREAFF.

The CDR3 region is CASGLAWDAGVPEAFF. The rearrangement links TRBV12-5 to TRBJ1-1; the D call of TRBD1 rests on TCRdb alone, since no DNA is present to check it. The germline CDR1 and CDR2 sequences are LGHNT and FRNRAP. This CDR3 comprises 16 residues.

V is TRBV2 and J is TRBJ2-1; no DNA is available, so the TRBD1 call from TCRdb remains unchecked. Germline assignment: CDR1 SNHLY and CDR2 FYNNEI. The CDR3 totals 16 residues. CDR3: CASIQGAMGSYNEQFF.

The chain couples TRBV7-9 to TRBJ2-3; TCRdb's assignment of TRBD2 cannot be checked, as there is no DNA. From germline, CDR1 is SEHNR and CDR2 FQNEAQ (reference sequence). The CDR3 covers 14 residues. The CDR3 sequence is CASSQINSLDTQYF. Combining the CDR3 with reference TRBV7-9 and TRBJ2-3 gives the whole variable domain DTGVSQNPRHKITKRGQNVTFRCDPISEHNRLYWYRQTLGQGPEFLTYFQNEAQLEKSRLLSDRFSAERPKGSFSTLEIQRTEQGDSAMYLCASSQINSLDTQYFGPGTRLTVL.

The rearrangement joins TRBV29-1 to TRBJ2-2; TCRdb's assignment of TRBD2 cannot be checked, as there is no DNA. CDR3 size: 13 residues. CDR1 and CDR2 (germline): SQVTM, ANQGSEA. The CDR3 loop reads CSVLTSNTGELFF.

The V call is TRBV24-1, the J call TRBJ2-1. Germline V gene lookup returns CDR1 KGHDR and CDR2 SFDVKD. This CDR3 contains 12 residues. The CDR3 region is CATSDFTGEQFF.

The V call is TRBV20-1, the J call TRBJ2-1. The germline CDR1 and CDR2 sequences are DFQATT and SNEGSKA (reference sequence). The CDR3 spans 13 residues. The CDR3 sequence is CSARQSNYNEQFF.

This clonotype ranks as medium-sized in terms of frequency. The chain carries TRBV7-9 and TRBJ1-4; without DNA, the TCRdb call of TRBD1 cannot be checked. The V gene's germline CDR1 is SEHNR and CDR2 FQNEAQ (reference sequence). This CDR3 is built from 16 residues. CDR3 loop: CASSALDGQGNEKLFF.

The chain employs TRBV2 and TRBJ1-3. The CDR3 loop spans 14 amino acids. Germline V lookup: CDR1 SNHLY, CDR2 FYNNEI. Here the CDR3 reads CASNPQSSGNTIYF.

This chain uses TRBV20-1 with TRBJ2-3; there is no DNA to check the TCRdb D call of TRBD1. The CDR3 sequence is 15 residues long. Germline V gene lookup returns CDR1 DFQATT and CDR2 SNEGSKA (reference sequence). CDR3 sequence: CSARDTGGWSDTQYF.

By frequency, this clonotype registers medium-sized. CDR3 in amino acids: CASSSTDIEQYF. The V and J genes are TRBV7-6 and TRBJ2-7; the TRBD1 assignment by TCRdb is unverifiable without DNA. Germline lookup yields CDR1 SGHVS and CDR2 FNYEAQ. The CDR3 is 12 residues long.

This chain joins TRBV19 and TRBJ2-3; no DNA is available, so the TRBD2 call from TCRdb remains unchecked. Per germline, CDR1 LNHDA and CDR2 SQIVND (reference sequence). The CDR3 spans 18 residues. CDR3 loop: CASSTPGLAGDITDTQYF. The whole variable domain, remainder taken from reference TRBV19 and TRBJ2-3, is DGGITQSPKYLFRKEGQNVTLSCEQNLNHDAMYWYRQDPGQGLRLIYYSQIVNDFQKGDIAEGYSVSREKKESFPLTVTSAQKNPTAFYLCASSTPGLAGDITDTQYFGPGTRLTVL.

CDR3 amino acids: CASSGPGGETQYF. The chain is built from TRBV6-5 and TRBJ2-5; lacking DNA, the TRBD1 call made by TCRdb goes unchecked. This CDR3 spans 13 amino acids. The germline V gene encodes CDR1 MNHEY and CDR2 SVGAGI.

The genes are TRBV11-2 and TRBJ1-1; the D call of TRBD1 rests on TCRdb alone, since no DNA is present to check it. CDR3 length equals 14 residues. Germline V gives CDR1 SGHAT, CDR2 FQNNGV. CDR3 residues: CASSWTGLNTEAFF.